This TCR beta chain was sequenced in a study of response to subunit inactivated influenza vaccine. General study points: The authors suggested that every seasonal influenza vaccination recruits few new T cells.

With V trimmed by 1 base and J by 2 bases, 4 bases remained unmatched. The CDR3 loop spans 15 amino acids. Germline values: CDR1 DFQATT, CDR2 SNEGSKA (reference sequence). TCRdb reprocessed the RT-PCR reads with MiXCR, giving one entry per CDR3 protein. The sample holds over 800,000 distinct CDR3 sequences, 21% seen once. As concerns this clonotype: The antigen remains unidentified.

The sequences come from PBMCs from blood, collected around 5 days after vaccination. The rearrangement joins TRBV20-1 to TRBJ2-1; 8 bases agree with TRBD2. The sequence came from a man in his fifties who received an inactivated influenza vaccine. In DNA, the CDR3 is TGCAGTGCTAGAGGGACTAGCCGAACCTACAATGAGCAGTTCTTC. Amino acid sequence: CSARGTSRTYNEQFF.